This is a list of T cell receptor beta chains from one sample in a study of PD-1 blockade in classical Hodgkin lymphoma. Clones were read by immunoSEQ multiplex PCR, and TCRdb kept only the in-frame ones, dropping some. The sample includes around 60,000 clones, about 90% seen only once; the top ten take approximately 10%. Source: peripheral blood mononuclear cells (PBMCs), taken before the fourth cycle of nivolumab. These receptors were collected from a human donor with classical Hodgkin lymphoma. Each CDR3 is given with its conserved first and last residue. Fields, in order: clone size, CDR3 length, D gene, J gene, V gene, CDR3 protein, CDR3 DNA. The D gene is left open where the match is weak. A clone size is listed for some rows: how often the clone was seen (once, few, many), or a class if it is expanded.

>.|15|TRBD2|TRBJ2-1|TRBV5-1
CASSLTSGGAWEQFF
TGCGCCAGCAGCCTCACTAGCGGGGGGGCCTGGGAGCAGTTCTTC
>.|15|TRBD1|TRBJ1-6|TRBV7-2
CASSEEGQGSSPLHF
TGTGCCAGCAGCGAGGAGGGACAGGGTAGTTCACCCCTCCACTTT
>.|16|.|TRBJ2-3|TRBV6-5
CASSYVPGTSTDTQYF
TGTGCCAGCAGTTACGTGCCGGGGACTAGCACAGATACGCAGTATTTT
>.|18|.|TRBJ1-1|TRBV6-1
CASSEALSGTVGFTEAFF
TGTGCCAGCAGTGAAGCGCTTTCAGGGACGGTCGGCTTCACTGAAGCTTTCTTT
>.|14|.|TRBJ2-1|TRBV19
CASSMPGTFNEQFF
TGTGCCAGTAGTATGCCCGGGACATTCAATGAGCAGTTCTTC
>.|16|TRBD2|TRBJ2-1|TRBV5-1
CASSLVSSGGGNEQFF
TGCGCCAGCAGCTTGGTATCCAGCGGGGGGGGCAATGAGCAGTTCTTC
>.|13|.|TRBJ1-1|TRBV7-2
CASTGELNTEAFF
TGTGCCAGCACAGGAGAGCTAAACACTGAAGCTTTCTTT
>.|14|.|TRBJ1-1|TRBV6-1
CASSEPWENTEAFF
TGTGCCAGCAGTGAGCCCTGGGAAAACACTGAAGCTTTCTTT
>.|13|.|TRBJ1-2|TRBV27
CASSLSIGDGYTF
TGTGCCAGCAGTTTATCGATAGGGGATGGCTACACCTTC
>.|14|TRBD1|TRBJ1-1|TRBV11-2
CASSSRGRNTEAFF
TGTGCCAGCAGCTCCAGGGGGCGGAACACTGAAGCTTTCTTT
>.|15|TRBD1|TRBJ1-1|TRBV7-9
CASSSTRQGNTEAFF
TGTGCCAGCAGCTCGACCCGACAGGGCAACACTGAAGCTTTCTTT
>.|15|.|TRBJ2-1|TRBV5-4
CALKVGPHSYNEQFF
TGTGCCCTTAAGGTAGGGCCACATTCCTACAATGAGCAGTTCTTC
>few|15|TRBD1|TRBJ1-2|TRBV19
CASSPSTGTSYGYTF
TGTGCCAGTAGTCCGTCGACAGGGACAAGCTATGGCTACACCTTC
>.|13|.|TRBJ2-6|TRBV6-5
CASRTSGANVLTF
TGTGCCAGCAGGACCTCTGGGGCCAACGTCCTGACTTTC
>.|13|.|TRBJ2-7|TRBV19
CASSIVTGYEQYF
TGTGCCAGTAGTATCGTCACAGGGTACGAGCAGTACTTC
>.|15|TRBD2|TRBJ2-1|TRBV6-6
CASSYNGLASAEQFF
TGTGCCAGCAGTTACAATGGACTAGCGAGTGCTGAGCAGTTCTTC
>.|14|TRBD1|TRBJ2-5|TRBV19
CASSRLGDSETQYF
TGTGCCAGTAGTAGACTTGGGGACAGCGAGACCCAGTACTTC
>medium-sized|14|TRBD1|TRBJ2-7|TRBV27
CASSLDRGRREQYF
TGTGCCAGCAGTTTAGACAGGGGGCGTAGAGAGCAGTACTTC
>.|12|.|TRBJ2-5|TRBV12-5
CASGPGWETQYF
TGTGCTAGTGGGCCCGGTTGGGAGACCCAGTACTTC
>few|17|.|TRBJ2-7|TRBV12-2
CASRPTTDSQGWREQYF
TGTGCAAGTCGCCCTACCACAGACAGCCAAGGGTGGCGTGAGCAGTACTTC
>.|14|.|TRBJ1-1|TRBV7-9
CATIGDTYDTEAFF
TGTGCCACAATCGGGGACACATATGACACTGAAGCTTTCTTT
>.|15|TRBD1|TRBJ2-7|TRBV5-4
CASSSPGQGLYEQYF
TGTGCCAGCAGCTCACCGGGACAGGGGTTGTACGAGCAGTACTTC
>.|18|TRBD2|TRBJ2-3|TRBV25-1
CASSALIGGGASTDTQYF
TGTGCCAGCAGTGCCCTCATCGGCGGGGGAGCCTCCACAGATACGCAGTATTTT
>.|15|.|TRBJ2-7|TRBV18
CASSPREGGTYEQYF
TGTGCCAGCTCACCGCGTGAGGGGGGAACCTACGAGCAGTACTTC